Listed below are T cell receptor beta chains from one sample, sequenced in a study of identical twins. Via MiXCR, TCRdb re-called the 5' RACE reads, giving one row per CDR3 protein. The data hold around 490,000 distinct CDR3 sequences, with 13% to 15% observed a single time. These records were also assigned to another study, of yellow fever vaccine responses in identical twins.

The sequenced sample was CD4+ T cells sorted from blood. The receptor set was obtained from a woman aged 18-29 years in good health. Both conserved end residues are part of each CDR3. The D gene is left open where the match is weak. Part of the rows lack a size; the others show once, few, many or a class for expanded clones.

. | . | TRBJ1-4 | TRBV7-9 | CASSPSGEKLFF | TGTGCCAGCAGTCCGTCCGGCGAAAAACTGTTTTTT
. | few | TRBJ2-2 | TRBV20-1 | CSAARRGARNTGELFF | TGCAGTGCTGCCAGACGAGGGGCGCGTAATACCGGGGAGCTGTTTTTT
. | many | TRBJ2-5 | TRBV7-2 | CASSLGSEHGTQYF | TGTGCCAGCAGCTTAGGCTCGGAGCATGGGACCCAGTACTTC
TRBD1 | once | TRBJ2-3 | TRBV27 | CASSDPGQGSTDTQYF | TGTGCCAGCAGCGATCCCGGACAGGGGAGCACAGATACGCAGTATTTT
. | few | TRBJ1-1 | TRBV4-3 | CASSLELKNTEAFF | TGCGCCAGCAGCCTAGAACTCAAGAACACTGAAGCTTTCTTT
. | . | TRBJ1-1 | TRBV5-4 | CASSLLTSATEAFF | TGTGCCAGCAGCCTCTTAACGAGCGCGACTGAAGCTTTCTTT
. | . | TRBJ2-5 | TRBV3-1 | CASSRDPGVQETQYF | TGTGCCAGCAGCCGAGACCCTGGGGTACAAGAGACCCAGTACTTC
TRBD1 | . | TRBJ2-7 | TRBV27 | CASGQGPSYEQYF | TGTGCCAGCGGACAGGGCCCCTCCTACGAGCAGTACTTC
. | . | TRBJ2-1 | TRBV12-3/TRBV12-4 | CASSLKLAGLFF | TGTGCCAGCAGTTTAAAGTTGGCGGGTTTGTTCTTC
. | many | TRBJ2-3 | TRBV29-1 | CSAGPGPDTQYF | TGCAGCGCTGGGCCCGGGCCAGATACGCAGTATTTT
. | . | TRBJ1-4 | TRBV29-1 | CSVETANEKLFF | TGCAGCGTTGAGACAGCTAATGAAAAACTGTTTTTT
. | . | TRBJ2-2 | TRBV6-1 | CASSLGQTFQVSGELFF | TGTGCCAGCAGTCTAGGACAGACTTTCCAGGTGTCCGGGGAGCTGTTTTTT
. | . | TRBJ2-3 | TRBV29-1 | CSAHSLFSTDTQYF | TGCAGCGCCCACTCTCTATTCAGCACAGATACGCAGTATTTT
TRBD1 | many | TRBJ2-7 | TRBV7-7 | CASSLGGSGYEQYF | TGTGCTAGCAGCTTAGGGGGCTCGGGTTACGAGCAGTACTTC
TRBD2 | few | TRBJ2-7 | TRBV3-1 | CASSLLSGGGYEQYF | TGTGCCAGCAGCCTTCTTAGCGGGGGGGGGTACGAGCAGTACTTC
. | few | TRBJ1-2 | TRBV20-1 | CSAREEPTYGYTF | TGCAGTGCTAGAGAAGAACCTACCTATGGCTACACCTTC
TRBD2 | many | TRBJ2-2 | TRBV12-3/TRBV12-4 | CASSLAGTSVAGELFF | TGTGCCAGCAGTCTCGCCGGGACTAGCGTCGCCGGGGAGCTGTTTTTT
TRBD2 | . | TRBJ2-1 | TRBV4-3 | CASSQSRTSGRARQFF | TGCGCCAGCAGCCAGAGTAGGACTAGCGGGAGGGCCAGGCAGTTCTTC
. | few | TRBJ2-2 | TRBV7-9 | CASSLLRVRANTGELFF | TGTGCCAGCAGCTTACTAAGAGTGAGGGCGAACACCGGGGAGCTGTTTTTT
TRBD1 | . | TRBJ2-3 | TRBV10-3 | CAINNGAGGADTQYF | TGTGCCATCAACAACGGGGCAGGGGGTGCAGATACGCAGTATTTT
. | many | TRBJ2-2 | TRBV4-2 | CASSQGGSGNTGELFF | TGTGCCAGCAGCCAAGGAGGGTCCGGGAACACCGGGGAGCTGTTTTTT
. | many | TRBJ2-1 | TRBV5-6 | CASSLGSAFPEQFF | TGTGCCAGCAGCTTGGGTTCTGCTTTCCCTGAGCAGTTCTTC
. | . | TRBJ2-1 | TRBV25-1 | CASSTTRGSYNEQFF | TGTGCCAGCAGTACCACTCGGGGTTCCTACAATGAGCAGTTCTTC
. | few | TRBJ2-5 | TRBV7-2 | CASNSAPETQYF | TGTGCCAGCAACTCCGCCCCGGAGACCCAGTACTTC
TRBD1 | few | TRBJ2-5 | TRBV7-9 | CASSLGDRVLETQYF | TGTGCCAGCAGCTTAGGAGACAGGGTGCTGGAGACCCAGTACTTC
. | many | TRBJ2-7 | TRBV12-3/TRBV12-4 | CASTPTGILSYEQYF | TGTGCCAGCACCCCTACGGGCATTCTCTCCTACGAGCAGTACTTC
. | few | TRBJ1-4 | TRBV20-1 | CSATPTATNEKLFF | TGCAGTGCTACTCCCACAGCAACTAATGAAAAACTGTTTTTT
. | few | TRBJ2-3 | TRBV14 | CASSQDSGTRTDTQYF | TGTGCCAGCAGCCAAGATTCAGGGACCCGCACAGATACGCAGTATTTT
. | . | TRBJ2-1 | TRBV5-1 | CASSLTRGSYNEQFF | TGCGCCAGCAGCTTAACACGAGGGTCCTACAATGAGCAGTTCTTC
. | many | TRBJ1-2 | TRBV5-1 | CASRTGTGYGYTF | TGCGCCAGCAGAACCGGGACTGGCTATGGCTACACCTTC
TRBD2 | . | TRBJ2-1 | TRBV6-2/TRBV6-3 | CASKTSGIYNEQFF | TGTGCCAGCAAAACTAGCGGGATTTATAATGAGCAGTTCTTC
TRBD1 | . | TRBJ2-7 | TRBV5-1 | CASSFIQGDHEQYF | TGCGCCAGCAGCTTTATTCAGGGGGACCACGAGCAGTACTTC
. | many | TRBJ2-1 | TRBV10-3 | CAISAGDKAWNEQFF | TGTGCCATCAGTGCTGGGGACAAGGCGTGGAATGAGCAGTTCTTC
. | many | TRBJ2-7 | TRBV7-8 | CASSPNGNYEQYF | TGTGCCAGCAGCCCCAACGGTAACTACGAGCAGTACTTC
. | . | TRBJ2-2 | TRBV3-1 | CASSQDFGELFF | TGTGCCAGCAGCCAAGATTTCGGGGAGCTGTTTTTT
. | . | TRBJ2-7 | TRBV14 | CASSQTGESSYEQYF | TGTGCCAGCAGCCAGACCGGGGAAAGCTCCTACGAGCAGTACTTC
. | . | TRBJ2-1 | TRBV6-2/TRBV6-3 | CASSPNIFTQFF | TGTGCCAGCAGCCCCAACATTTTTACTCAGTTCTTC
. | . | TRBJ2-2 | TRBV29-1 | CSARDSGELFF | TGCAGCGCCAGGGATTCCGGGGAGCTGTTTTTT
. | few | TRBJ2-7 | TRBV7-2 | CASSLEASLEQYF | TGTGCCAGCAGCTTAGAAGCTAGTCTCGAGCAGTACTTC
TRBD2 | . | TRBJ2-1 | TRBV27 | CASTTPRGVTGGEQFF | TGTGCCAGCACCACTCCTCGGGGGGTAACCGGCGGTGAGCAGTTCTTC
. | few | TRBJ1-2 | TRBV7-2 | CASSLTGQINYGYTF | TGTGCCAGCAGCTTAACTGGACAGATTAACTATGGCTACACCTTC
. | few | TRBJ2-7 | TRBV7-7 | CASSTSGAGEQYF | TGTGCTAGCAGCACCTCAGGGGCCGGGGAGCAGTACTTC
. | few | TRBJ2-7 | TRBV14 | CASSPTLGSYEQYF | TGTGCCAGCAGCCCCACCTTGGGGAGCTACGAGCAGTACTTC
. | few | TRBJ1-2 | TRBV6-5 | CASSEQNYGYTF | TGTGCCAGCAGCGAACAGAATTATGGCTACACCTTC
. | many | TRBJ2-7 | TRBV28 | CASNSGYEQYF | TGTGCCAGCAATTCGGGGTACGAGCAGTACTTC
. | few | TRBJ2-1 | TRBV30 | CAWGWYDEQFF | TGTGCCTGGGGGTGGTATGATGAGCAGTTCTTC